What follows are 15 T cell receptor beta chains derived from one specimen sequenced in a study of CD8 T cells in Susac syndrome. With random hexamers, reverse transcription was performed on about 0.5 to 1 ug of RNA. TCRdb reanalysed the immunoSEQ multiplex PCR reads using MiXCR and keeps one entry per CDR3 protein. Of more than 120,000 distinct CDR3 sequences in the sample, approximately 94% were seen once. Sequencing was performed on CD4+ T cells from PBMCs. Receptors originate from a human donor in good health.

The chain links TRBV3-1 to TRBJ2-5; 10 positions match TRBD2. CDR1 is LGHDT, CDR2 YNNKEL, per germline (reference sequence). The CDR3 sequence is 16 residues long. V was clipped by 8 bases and J by 7 bases; unmatched bases: 16. The CDR3 bases are TGTGCCAGCGGGTGGCCCCGAGCGGGAGGGTCAGGGACCCAGTACTTC. Protein sequence: CASGWPRAGGSGTQYF.

In nucleotides, the CDR3 is TGCGCCAGCAGCTCGGGACTAGCGCCGAACACCGGGGAGCTGTTTTTT. Encoded protein: CASSSGLAPNTGELFF. This chain links TRBV5-1 with TRBJ2-2; 10 nucleotides match TRBD2. The CDR3 runs 16 residues. Germline lookup yields CDR1 SGHRS and CDR2 YFSETQ. V was pared by 3 bases and J by 0 bases, with 2 bases of the junction left unmatched.

The rearrangement uses TRBV5-1 and TRBJ2-2; perhaps TRBD1 as D (5 bases). The V gene lost 2 bases and the J gene lost 0 bases, with 11 bases spanning the gap. In germline, CDR1 is SGHRS, CDR2 YFSETQ. The CDR3 spans 16 residues. CDR3 region: CASSFSRTPNTGELFF. The CDR3 DNA reads as TGCGCCAGCAGCTTTTCCAGGACACCGAACACCGGGGAGCTGTTTTTT.

The chain has TRBV12-3 or TRBV12-4 and TRBJ2-7, with TRBD1 as a possible D gene (5 bases). The CDR3 has 17 residues. Trimming took off 5 bases at V and 0 bases at J, with 20 bases between the two ends. The CDR3 spells CASSPPLWAGNSYEQYF. Written as DNA, the CDR3 is TGTGCCAGCAGTCCACCCCTTTGGGCAGGGAACTCCTACGAGCAGTACTTC.

The chain uses TRBV29-1 and TRBJ2-5; no reliable D call. Trimming cost V 6 bases and J 2 bases, with 7 bases left between them. This CDR3 is built from 11 residues. CDR1 is SQVTM and CDR2 is ANQGSEA in the germline V gene. The CDR3 loop reads CSVTPQETQYF. CDR3 in DNA: TGCAGCGTAACTCCGCAAGAGACCCAGTACTTC.

The J gene is TRBJ2-7, the V gene TRBV6-2 or TRBV6-3; D ambiguous. The germline gives CDR1 MNHEY, CDR2 SVGEGT. With 1 base removed from V and 0 bases from J, the gap between germline ends came to 16 bases. The CDR3 spans 17 residues. As DNA, the CDR3 is TGTGCCAGCAGTTACTTAGGGCGCAGCACTGCCTCCTACGAGCAGTACTTC. This codes for CASSYLGRSTASYEQYF.

J is TRBJ1-5 and V is TRBV5-6, with 12 bases that match TRBD1. CDR1 and CDR2 from the germline V gene are SGHDT and YYEEEE. The CDR3 loop spans 18 amino acids. Trimming took 4 bases from V and 5 from J; bases not matched to a gene: 13. CDR3 sequence (DNA): TGTGCCAGCAGCAACAAACCCACCGGGACAGGGGGCTATCAGCCCCAGCATTTT. This gives the protein CASSNKPTGTGGYQPQHF. The full variable domain, rest sourced from reference TRBV5-6 and TRBJ1-5, is DAGVTQSPTHLIKTRGQQVTLRCSPKSGHDTVSWYQQALGQGPQFIFQYYEEEERQRGNFPDRFSGHQFPNYSSELNVNALLLGDSALYLCASSNKPTGTGGYQPQHFGDGTRLSIL.

A single count supports this clonotype. The CDR3 sequence: CASTTGTGQETQYF. In nucleotides, the CDR3 is TGCGCCAGCACCACCGGGACAGGCCAAGAGACCCAGTACTTC. The chain is built from TRBV5-1 and TRBJ2-5, with TRBD1 matching over 8 bases. This CDR3 contains 14 residues. The ends lost 6 bases at V and 1 base at J; junction bases unmatched: 5. Germline V gene sequence: CDR1 SGHRS, CDR2 YFSETQ.

V is TRBV10-3 and J is TRBJ2-4, with D hard to call. Germline-derived CDR1 and CDR2 are ENHRY and SYGVKD. This CDR3 is 13 amino acids long. The germline V and J ends were trimmed by 3 bases and 11 bases, with 14 bases remaining between them. CDR3 sequence (DNA): TGTGCCATCAGTGAAAGAGACAAGTCCCTTCAGTACTTC. Its protein is CAISERDKSLQYF.

CDR3 DNA sequence: TGTGCCAGCAGCTTACCGGACTTGTCCTACGAGCAGTACTTC. It is translated as CASSLPDLSYEQYF. This rearrangement joins TRBV6-2 or TRBV6-3 to TRBJ2-7, with D perhaps TRBD2 (5 bases). Germline loops: CDR1 MNHEY, CDR2 SVGEGT. V gave up 6 bases and J gave up 1 base, with 13 bases separating them. There are 14 residues in the CDR3.

This clonotype has only one observation. CDR3 nucleotide sequence: TGTGCCTGGGCAACGGGACGTTTGAACACTGAAGCTTTCTTT. This encodes CAWATGRLNTEAFF. This sequence joins TRBV30 and TRBJ1-1, with a tentative D call TRBD1 (5 bases). The CDR3 length is 14 residues. Germline CDR1 is GTSNPN and CDR2 is SVGIG (reference sequence). The germline V and J ends were trimmed by 5 bases and 0 bases, with 13 bases remaining between them.

The CDR3 sequence is CASSIRAASSYEQYF. CDR3 sequence (DNA): TGTGCCAGTAGTATTAGGGCGGCAAGCTCCTACGAGCAGTACTTC. J is TRBJ2-7 and V is TRBV19; D remains unclear. This CDR3 comprises 15 residues. Germline V gene sequence: CDR1 LNHDA, CDR2 SQIVND (reference sequence). With 3 bases removed from V and 0 bases from J, the gap between germline ends came to 12 bases.

The rearrangement links TRBV5-1 to TRBJ2-5; the D is unclear. Trimming pared 6 bases from V and 2 bases from J, leaving 8 bases between. Per germline, CDR1 SGHRS and CDR2 YFSETQ. This CDR3 has 12 amino acids. This CDR3 reads CASTTVQETQYF. The CDR3 DNA is TGCGCCAGCACCACAGTTCAAGAGACCCAGTACTTC.

This clonotype was seen just once. The chain carries TRBV3-1 and TRBJ1-2; D is undetermined. CDR3 length: 14 amino acids. Germline lookup yields CDR1 LGHDT and CDR2 YNNKEL (reference sequence). V was trimmed by 4 bases and J by 3 bases, leaving 12 bases between them. CDR3 DNA sequence: TGTGCCAGCAGCCTCTCAACAATCTACTATGGCTACACCTTC. Translating it yields CASSLSTIYYGYTF.

The V call is TRBV9, the J call TRBJ2-1, with 7 bases lining up with TRBD2. The CDR3 totals 17 residues. Germline CDR1 SGDLS, CDR2 YYNGEE. The V gene end was trimmed by 4 bases and the J gene end by 2 bases; junction bases not matched to a gene: 12. CDR3 bases: TGTGCCAGCAGCCTTAGGGCGGGAGCTATCACCTACAATGAGCAGTTCTTC. This gives the protein CASSLRAGAITYNEQFF.